One and the same sample provided the 18 T cell receptor beta chains below, sequenced in a study of cytomegalovirus exposure and HLA in healthy donors. Amplification used 60 Vbeta primers and 13 Jbeta primers. Produced via immunoSEQ multiplex PCR; TCRdb's table is partial and in-frame only. The table shows about 140,000 clones, with approximately 77% occurring only once. Material for sequencing was PBMCs. Every receptor here comes from a woman between 50 and 59 years old in good health and CMV-seronegative.

The J gene is TRBJ2-1, the V gene TRBV12-5, with TRBD1 as a possible D gene (5 bases). V was trimmed by 1 base and J by 8 bases, leaving 12 bases between them. The length of the CDR3 is 14 residues. The V gene's germline CDR1 is LGHNT and CDR2 FRNRAP. Here the CDR3 DNA reads TGTGCTAGTGGTTTGGCAGGGTGGCAATATGAGCAGTTCTTC. It codes for CASGLAGWQYEQFF. The full variable domain, its missing parts supplied by reference TRBV12-5 and TRBJ2-1, is DARVTQTPRHKVTEMGQEVTMRCQPILGHNTVFWYRQTMMQGLELLAYFRNRAPLDDSGMPKDRFSAEMPDATLATLKIQPSEPRDSAVYFCASGLAGWQYEQFFGPGTRLTVL.

J is TRBJ2-5 and V is TRBV5-1; perhaps TRBD2 as D (7 bases). Judging by the DNA end, TRBJ2-7 fits better; the J call may be wrong. CDR1 and CDR2 (germline): SGHRS, YFSETQ. This CDR3 region has 15 residues. CDR3: CASSLTGGDQYEQYF. The CDR3 DNA reads as TGCGCCAGCAGCTTGACGGGGGGCGATCAGTACGAGCAGTACTTC.

This chain connects TRBV5-1 to TRBJ1-1, with TRBD1 identical over 7 bases. The CDR3 totals 15 residues. Germline V gene sequence: CDR1 SGHRS, CDR2 YFSETQ. V gave up 4 bases and J gave up 3 bases; unmatched junction bases: 9. CDR3 sequence: CASSPRQGRDTEAFF. Here the CDR3 DNA reads TGCGCCAGCAGCCCCCGACAGGGAAGGGACACTGAAGCTTTCTTT.

The V gene is TRBV29-1, the J gene TRBJ2-1; 9 bases are a match to TRBD2. The CDR3 is 18 residues long. The germline V gene encodes CDR1 SQVTM and CDR2 ANQGSEA. V lost 6 bases to trimming and J lost 0 bases; unmatched junction nucleotides: 15. Here the CDR3 reads CSVAPSGGSYSSYNEQFF. The CDR3 DNA sequence: TGCAGCGTGGCCCCCAGCGGGGGGTCCTATAGCTCCTACAATGAGCAGTTCTTC.

This clone was detected only once. The chain is built from TRBV6-5 and TRBJ2-7; possibly TRBD2 for D (6 bases). Trimming removed 10 bases from V and 3 bases from J, with 13 bases in between. The germline V gene encodes CDR1 MNHEY and CDR2 SVGAGI. The CDR3 spans 12 residues. In nucleotides, the CDR3 is TGTGCCACCCGGGGGAGGATCTACGAGCAGTACTTC. This sequence encodes CATRGRIYEQYF.

The gene calls are TRBV5-4 and TRBJ1-1, with D tentatively TRBD1 (5 bases). V dropped 0 bases and J dropped 3 bases, with 12 bases sitting between them. Germline assignment: CDR1 SGHNT and CDR2 YYREEE (reference sequence). The CDR3 loop spans 15 amino acids. CDR3 loop: CASSLGGVLHTEAFF. The CDR3 DNA sequence: TGTGCCAGCAGCTTGGGGGGGGTATTGCACACTGAAGCTTTCTTT.

The CDR3 region has the DNA TGTGCCAGCAGCTTAGATGGGGGCAGGGTATACTCCTACGAGCAGTACTTC. Its translation: CASSLDGGRVYSYEQYF. This chain joins TRBV11-2 and TRBJ2-7, with a possible D match to TRBD1 (6 bases). The CDR3 consists of 17 residues. Germline V gene lookup returns CDR1 SGHAT and CDR2 FQNNGV. Trimming shortened V by 0 bases and J by 0 bases, and 15 bases separated the two germline ends.

The gene calls are TRBV6-1 and TRBJ1-5, with D uncertain. V lost 10 bases and J 0 bases, leaving 13 bases between the germline ends. CDR1 is MNHNS, CDR2 SASEGT, per germline. This CDR3 spans 14 amino acids. The CDR3 region has the DNA TGTGCCACCCGAGGAGGGTTTAGCAATCAGCCCCAGCATTTT. The encoded protein is CATRGGFSNQPQHF.

The chain combines TRBV7-8 with TRBJ1-6; 8 nucleotides line up with TRBD1. V shed 4 bases, J shed 9 bases, and the junction held 2 bases outside the gene matches. Germline CDR1 is SGHVS and CDR2 is FQNEAQ. There are 13 residues in the CDR3. CDR3 amino acids: CASSSDRGSPLHF. CDR3 sequence (DNA): TGTGCCAGCAGCTCCGACAGGGGTTCACCCCTCCACTTT.

This sequence joins TRBV10-2 and TRBJ2-2; possibly TRBD2 for D (6 bases). Germline CDR1 and CDR2: WSHSY and SAAADI. V lost 7 bases, J lost 3 bases, and 15 bases lay in between. CDR3 length: 15 residues. The CDR3 reads CASNPQRVDTGELFF. CDR3 DNA sequence: TGCGCCAGCAACCCCCAGCGGGTAGACACCGGGGAGCTGTTTTTT.

This clone has more than one count but fewer than ten. V and J are TRBV5-5 and TRBJ1-1; D perhaps matches TRBD1 (5 bases). V dropped 4 bases and J dropped 3 bases, with 13 bases sitting between them. The CDR3 sequence is 14 residues long. Germline V CDR1 and CDR2: SGHKS, YYEKEE (reference sequence). In nucleotides, the CDR3 is TGTGCCAGCAGCCCTGGGGGGAGGGACACTGAAGCTTTCTTT. It translates to CASSPGGRDTEAFF. The entire variable domain, with the rest obtained from reference TRBV5-5 and TRBJ1-1, is as follows: DAGVTQSPTHLIKTRGQQVTLRCSPISGHKSVSWYQQVLGQGPQFIFQYYEKEERGRGNFPDRFSARQFPNYSSELNVNALLLGDSALYLCASSPGGRDTEAFFGQGTRLTVV.

Only a few counts were recorded for this clone. V and J are TRBV4-1 and TRBJ1-1; D is unresolved. This CDR3 region has 13 residues. Trimming removed 4 bases from V and 1 base from J, with 7 bases in between. The V gene's germline CDR1 is MGHRA and CDR2 YSYEKL. CDR3 sequence reads: CASSRLANTEAFF. CDR3 sequence (DNA): TGCGCCAGCAGCCGTTTAGCGAACACTGAAGCTTTCTTT.

The CDR3 nucleotides are TGTGCCAGCAGCTCCGGGTTTGGCACAGATACGCAGTATTTT. Protein: CASSSGFGTDTQYF. The chain joins TRBV7-9 to TRBJ2-3; D call uncertain. This CDR3 comprises 14 residues. Trimming pared 4 bases from V and 1 base from J, leaving 9 bases between. CDR1 and CDR2 (germline): SEHNR, FQNEAQ (reference sequence).

The V gene is TRBV7-8, the J gene TRBJ1-4; no clear D gene. Germline CDR1 SGHVS, CDR2 FQNEAQ. Trimming cost V 6 bases and J 5 bases, with 16 bases left between them. The CDR3 contains 15 residues. Here the CDR3 DNA reads TGTGCCAGCAGACGGCTAAGAGGAGTGAATGAAAAACTGTTTTTT. Translation gives CASRRLRGVNEKLFF.

This clone appeared a single time. V and J are TRBV15 and TRBJ1-1; the D gene is possibly TRBD1 (5 bases). Trimming left V 1 base short and J 1 base short, with 16 bases between. CDR3 size: 17 residues. Germline V CDR1 and CDR2: LNHNV, YYDKDF (reference sequence). CDR3 loop: CATSRAGLSFSNTEAFF. The CDR3 DNA is TGTGCCACCAGCAGAGCGGGACTTTCCTTTTCGAACACTGAAGCTTTCTTT.

V usage is TRBV5-1 and J usage is TRBJ2-5; possibly TRBD2 for D (7 bases). This CDR3 is 14 amino acids long. Germline V gives CDR1 SGHRS, CDR2 YFSETQ. V gave up 0 bases and J gave up 5 bases, with 11 bases separating them. CDR3 nucleotide sequence: TGCGCCAGCAGCTTGGGGCGGGGGCTTGAGACCCAGTACTTC. Encoded protein: CASSLGRGLETQYF.

The chain links TRBV9 to TRBJ2-3; TRBD2 matches 16 bases. Per the germline V gene, CDR1 is SGDLS and CDR2 is YYNGEE. The junction had 4 bases not matched to a gene; V was cut back by 3 bases and J by 0 bases. This CDR3 region has 18 residues. CDR3 region: CASSGGLAGGSSTDTQYF. CDR3 DNA sequence: TGTGCCAGCAGCGGGGGACTAGCGGGGGGGTCTAGCACAGATACGCAGTATTTT. The variable domain in full, completed from reference TRBV9 and TRBJ2-3, reads DSGVTQTPKHLITATGQRVTLRCSPRSGDLSVYWYQQSLDQGLQFLIQYYNGEERAKGNILERFSAQQFPDLHSELNLSSLELGDSALYFCASSGGLAGGSSTDTQYFGPGTRLTVL.

This chain joins TRBV29-1 and TRBJ1-3; D might be TRBD1 (5 bases). Germline-derived CDR1 and CDR2 are SQVTM and ANQGSEA. The CDR3 is 13 amino acids. CDR3 sequence (DNA): TGCGCGTGGGGGGTCAACTCTGGAAACACCATATATTTT. This codes for CAWGVNSGNTIYF.